This TCR beta chain was sequenced during a study of blood T cell repertoires in COVID-19. On the study more broadly: T cells, B-cell-depleted T cells, or PBMCs provided the cDNA or gDNA that served as material.

Original processing methods: Cell counts per sample came from amplifying reference gene primers. Measured with immunoSEQ multiplex PCR; TCRdb has only the in-frame clones, and not every one. V, J and clone size reflect that table, while D and trimming were determined from the DNA. The table lists some 250,000 clones, under 85% of them singletons. The V gene end was trimmed by 0 bases and the J gene end by 9 bases; junction bases not matched to a gene: 7. Germline V gene lookup returns CDR1 SGHAT and CDR2 FQNNGV. The CDR3 covers 15 residues. This receptor was obtained from a man younger than 40 who had recovered from COVID-19. The sample comprised peripheral blood. The chain links TRBV11-2 to TRBJ2-1; 8 nucleotides align to TRBD1. Here the CDR3 reads CASSLEWTGSGEQFF. The CDR3, as DNA: TGTGCCAGCAGCTTAGAGTGGACAGGGAGCGGTGAGCAGTTCTTC.